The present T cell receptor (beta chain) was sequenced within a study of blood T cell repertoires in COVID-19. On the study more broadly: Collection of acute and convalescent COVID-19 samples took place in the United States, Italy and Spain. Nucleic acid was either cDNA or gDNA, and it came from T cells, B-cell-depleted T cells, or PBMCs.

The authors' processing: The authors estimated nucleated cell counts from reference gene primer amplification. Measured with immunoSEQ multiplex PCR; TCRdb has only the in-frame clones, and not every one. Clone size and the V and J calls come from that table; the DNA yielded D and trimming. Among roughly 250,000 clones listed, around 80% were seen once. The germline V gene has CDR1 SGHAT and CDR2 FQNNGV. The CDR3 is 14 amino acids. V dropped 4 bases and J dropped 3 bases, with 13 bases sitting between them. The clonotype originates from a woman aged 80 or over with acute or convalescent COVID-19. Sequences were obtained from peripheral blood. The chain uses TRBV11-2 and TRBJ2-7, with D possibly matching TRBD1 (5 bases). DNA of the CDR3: TGTGCCAGCAGCTCACAGGCTATAGACTACGAGCAGTACTTC. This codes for CASSSQAIDYEQYF.